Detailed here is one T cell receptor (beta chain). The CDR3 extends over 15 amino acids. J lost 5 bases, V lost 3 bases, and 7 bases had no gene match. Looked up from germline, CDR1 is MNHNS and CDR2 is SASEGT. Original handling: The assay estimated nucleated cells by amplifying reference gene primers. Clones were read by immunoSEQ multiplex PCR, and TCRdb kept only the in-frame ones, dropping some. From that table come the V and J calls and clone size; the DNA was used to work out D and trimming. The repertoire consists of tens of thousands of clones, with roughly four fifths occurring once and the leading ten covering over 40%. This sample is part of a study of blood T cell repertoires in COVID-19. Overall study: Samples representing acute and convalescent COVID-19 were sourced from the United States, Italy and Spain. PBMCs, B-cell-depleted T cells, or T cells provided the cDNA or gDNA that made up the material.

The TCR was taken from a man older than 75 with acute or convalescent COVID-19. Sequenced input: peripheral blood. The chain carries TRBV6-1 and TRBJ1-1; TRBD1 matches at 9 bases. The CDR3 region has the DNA TGTGCCAGCAGTGAGCCGGGACAGGGTCGGACTGAAGCTTTCTTT. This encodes CASSEPGQGRTEAFF.